The rows below give T cell receptor beta chains drawn from one sample of a study of CD8 T cells in ankylosing spondylitis. MiXCR, run by TCRdb on the 5' RACE reads, gives a single entry per CDR3 protein. The sample yields about 340,000 distinct CDR3 sequences, around 7.6% seen once. The sample was blood, either unsorted or a sorted T cell fraction (not recorded which). The source of these receptors is a male donor with ankylosing spondylitis. The CDR3 runs from the conserved cysteine through the conserved F or W. Each record gives: D gene, V gene, J gene, clone size, CDR3 protein, CDR3 DNA. A D gene is named only where the DNA matches it firmly. The listing skips clone size in some rows; elsewhere it reads once, few, many or a size class.

d_call: -
v_call: TRBV5-1
j_call: TRBJ2-7
clone_size: many
cdr3_aa: CASSFSAGLDEQYF
cdr3_nt: TGCGCCAGCAGCTTTTCCGCAGGGCTCGACGAGCAGTACTTC

d_call: -
v_call: TRBV6-2/TRBV6-3
j_call: TRBJ2-2
clone_size: many
cdr3_aa: CASSYSQGPGELFF
cdr3_nt: TGTGCCAGCAGTTACTCACAGGGTCCCGGGGAGCTGTTTTTT

d_call: TRBD2
v_call: TRBV12-3/TRBV12-4
j_call: TRBJ2-1
clone_size: -
cdr3_aa: CASSTSIAGGFNEQFF
cdr3_nt: TGTGCCAGCAGCACCTCAATAGCGGGAGGTTTCAATGAGCAGTTCTTC

d_call: TRBD1
v_call: TRBV20-1
j_call: TRBJ1-1
clone_size: few
cdr3_aa: CSASQNRGGQAFF
cdr3_nt: TGCAGTGCTTCTCAAAACAGGGGCGGTCAAGCTTTCTTT

d_call: TRBD2
v_call: TRBV6-4
j_call: TRBJ2-2
clone_size: few
cdr3_aa: CASVARLSGRALLNTGELFF
cdr3_nt: TGTGCCAGCGTGGCGCGACTCAGTGGGAGGGCCCTTTTGAACACCGGGGAGCTGTTTTTT

d_call: TRBD1
v_call: TRBV5-5
j_call: TRBJ2-7
clone_size: -
cdr3_aa: CASSLGIGQGRYEQYF
cdr3_nt: TGTGCCAGCAGCTTGGGAATTGGACAGGGGAGGTACGAGCAGTACTTC

d_call: TRBD1
v_call: TRBV7-3
j_call: TRBJ1-1
clone_size: few
cdr3_aa: CASFRDRGRTEAFF
cdr3_nt: TGTGCCTCTTTCAGGGACAGGGGAAGAACTGAAGCTTTCTTT

d_call: TRBD2
v_call: TRBV25-1
j_call: TRBJ2-1
clone_size: few
cdr3_aa: CASADWAGGGEQFF
cdr3_nt: TGTGCCAGCGCCGACTGGGCGGGAGGCGGTGAGCAGTTCTTC

d_call: -
v_call: TRBV27
j_call: TRBJ1-5
clone_size: few
cdr3_aa: CASSYNGGINQPQHF
cdr3_nt: TGTGCCAGCAGTTACAACGGGGGCATCAATCAGCCCCAGCATTTT

d_call: -
v_call: TRBV25-1
j_call: TRBJ1-1
clone_size: -
cdr3_aa: CASGRAGTEAFF
cdr3_nt: TGTGCCAGCGGAAGGGCGGGCACTGAAGCTTTCTTT

d_call: -
v_call: TRBV7-3
j_call: TRBJ2-5
clone_size: few
cdr3_aa: CASSTDETQYF
cdr3_nt: TGTGCCAGCAGCACAGATGAGACCCAGTACTTC

d_call: TRBD1
v_call: TRBV5-1
j_call: TRBJ2-1
clone_size: -
cdr3_aa: CASRTGTGGSEQFF
cdr3_nt: TGCGCCAGCAGAACCGGGACAGGGGGTTCTGAGCAGTTCTTC

d_call: -
v_call: TRBV20-1
j_call: TRBJ2-1
clone_size: few
cdr3_aa: CSAGTGSSYNEQFF
cdr3_nt: TGCAGTGCCGGAACAGGGAGCTCCTACAATGAGCAGTTCTTC

d_call: TRBD2
v_call: TRBV10-3
j_call: TRBJ2-3
clone_size: few
cdr3_aa: CAIRAGGSTDTQYF
cdr3_nt: TGTGCCATCCGAGCGGGAGGGAGCACAGATACGCAGTATTTT

d_call: -
v_call: TRBV20-1
j_call: TRBJ1-1
clone_size: many
cdr3_aa: CSARAVGTEAFF
cdr3_nt: TGCAGTGCTCGTGCGGTTGGGACTGAAGCTTTCTTT

d_call: -
v_call: TRBV6-5
j_call: TRBJ2-5
clone_size: few
cdr3_aa: CASSYFRRGPKETQYF
cdr3_nt: TGTGCCAGCAGTTATTTTCGGCGGGGGCCCAAAGAGACCCAGTACTTC

d_call: TRBD2
v_call: TRBV28
j_call: TRBJ2-4
clone_size: -
cdr3_aa: CASSPTSGNAKNIQYF
cdr3_nt: TGTGCCAGCAGTCCCACTAGCGGCAACGCCAAAAACATTCAGTACTTC

d_call: -
v_call: TRBV5-6
j_call: TRBJ2-1
clone_size: -
cdr3_aa: CASSLVQGINEQFF
cdr3_nt: TGTGCCAGCAGCTTGGTACAGGGTATCAATGAGCAGTTCTTC

d_call: -
v_call: TRBV7-2
j_call: TRBJ2-1
clone_size: many
cdr3_aa: CASSPLDLYNEQFF
cdr3_nt: TGTGCCAGCAGCCCATTGGACCTGTACAATGAGCAGTTCTTC

d_call: -
v_call: TRBV29-1
j_call: TRBJ1-2
clone_size: -
cdr3_aa: CSVEGTDYGYTF
cdr3_nt: TGCAGCGTTGAAGGGACAGACTATGGCTACACCTTC

d_call: -
v_call: TRBV7-9
j_call: TRBJ1-5
clone_size: many
cdr3_aa: CASSFSYNQPQHF
cdr3_nt: TGTGCCAGCAGCTTCTCTTACAATCAGCCCCAGCATTTT

d_call: TRBD2
v_call: TRBV6-2/TRBV6-3
j_call: TRBJ2-3
clone_size: few
cdr3_aa: CASTYATGAGGEDTQYF
cdr3_nt: TGTGCCAGCACTTACGCCACGGGAGCGGGAGGTGAAGATACGCAGTATTTT

d_call: -
v_call: TRBV11-3
j_call: TRBJ2-2
clone_size: -
cdr3_aa: CASSFPRSEGELFF
cdr3_nt: TGTGCCAGCAGCTTTCCCCGGTCCGAGGGGGAGCTGTTTTTT

d_call: -
v_call: TRBV29-1
j_call: TRBJ2-7
clone_size: few
cdr3_aa: CSVGHRSNEQYF
cdr3_nt: TGCAGCGTTGGGCACAGGTCCAACGAGCAGTACTTC

d_call: -
v_call: TRBV14
j_call: TRBJ1-3
clone_size: few
cdr3_aa: CASSQERFGNTIYF
cdr3_nt: TGTGCCAGCAGCCAAGAGCGTTTTGGAAACACCATATATTTT

d_call: -
v_call: TRBV9
j_call: TRBJ2-3
clone_size: few
cdr3_aa: CASSVERHGRDTQYF
cdr3_nt: TGTGCCAGCAGCGTAGAGCGCCACGGGAGAGATACGCAGTATTTT

d_call: -
v_call: TRBV29-1
j_call: TRBJ2-7
clone_size: -
cdr3_aa: CSVVWDRGYEQYF
cdr3_nt: TGCAGCGTTGTATGGGATAGGGGCTACGAGCAGTACTTC

d_call: -
v_call: TRBV5-1
j_call: TRBJ1-2
clone_size: -
cdr3_aa: CASSLGAPNYGYTF
cdr3_nt: TGCGCCAGCAGCTTGGGGGCTCCTAACTATGGCTACACCTTC

d_call: TRBD2
v_call: TRBV6-5
j_call: TRBJ2-1
clone_size: -
cdr3_aa: CASSFLAGVPNEQFF
cdr3_nt: TGTGCCAGCAGTTTTCTAGCGGGAGTTCCCAATGAGCAGTTCTTC

d_call: -
v_call: TRBV7-8
j_call: TRBJ1-5
clone_size: -
cdr3_aa: CASSLGRNFGGNQPQHF
cdr3_nt: TGTGCCAGCAGCTTAGGGCGGAACTTTGGGGGCAATCAGCCCCAGCATTTT

d_call: TRBD1
v_call: TRBV29-1
j_call: TRBJ2-6
clone_size: many
cdr3_aa: CSVLRTGPSSGANVLTF
cdr3_nt: TGCAGCGTTTTGCGGACAGGGCCTTCCTCTGGGGCCAACGTCCTGACTTTC

d_call: TRBD2
v_call: TRBV20-1
j_call: TRBJ2-7
clone_size: many
cdr3_aa: CSAATSSGRALFYEQYF
cdr3_nt: TGCAGTGCTGCCACTTCCAGCGGGAGGGCCTTATTCTACGAGCAGTACTTC

d_call: -
v_call: TRBV7-2
j_call: TRBJ2-7
clone_size: -
cdr3_aa: CASSWNYEQYF
cdr3_nt: TGTGCCAGCAGTTGGAACTACGAGCAGTACTTC

d_call: TRBD2
v_call: TRBV20-1
j_call: TRBJ2-3
clone_size: many
cdr3_aa: CSAPPIAGGDTQYF
cdr3_nt: TGCAGTGCTCCCCCTATAGCGGGAGGAGATACGCAGTATTTT

d_call: TRBD2
v_call: TRBV27
j_call: TRBJ2-2
clone_size: few
cdr3_aa: CASSLALAGGELFF
cdr3_nt: TGTGCCAGCAGTTTAGCACTAGCGGGAGGGGAGCTGTTTTTT

d_call: -
v_call: TRBV29-1
j_call: TRBJ2-1
clone_size: few
cdr3_aa: CSAVRERHNEQFF
cdr3_nt: TGCAGCGCCGTAAGGGAGAGGCACAATGAGCAGTTCTTC

d_call: TRBD2
v_call: TRBV29-1
j_call: TRBJ2-1
clone_size: many
cdr3_aa: CSAIGLAEAPYNEQFF
cdr3_nt: TGCAGCGCTATCGGACTAGCGGAGGCTCCCTACAATGAGCAGTTCTTC

d_call: -
v_call: TRBV6-2/TRBV6-3
j_call: TRBJ2-7
clone_size: few
cdr3_aa: CVSSYFGTHYEQYF
cdr3_nt: TGTGTCAGCAGTTACTTCGGGACTCACTACGAGCAGTACTTC

d_call: -
v_call: TRBV12-3/TRBV12-4
j_call: TRBJ2-7
clone_size: -
cdr3_aa: CASSFLLSYEQYF
cdr3_nt: TGTGCCAGCAGTTTTCTCCTCTCCTACGAGCAGTACTTC

d_call: -
v_call: TRBV7-9
j_call: TRBJ2-3
clone_size: many
cdr3_aa: CASSPGEEATQYF
cdr3_nt: TGTGCCAGCAGCCCCGGTGAAGAGGCTACGCAGTATTTT

d_call: -
v_call: TRBV18
j_call: TRBJ2-7
clone_size: -
cdr3_aa: CASSPPVGGAYEQYF
cdr3_nt: TGTGCCAGCTCACCACCAGTCGGCGGAGCCTACGAGCAGTACTTC

d_call: TRBD2
v_call: TRBV11-2
j_call: TRBJ2-1
clone_size: few
cdr3_aa: CASSLLGRGSGTYNEQFF
cdr3_nt: TGTGCCAGCAGCTTATTGGGTCGTGGTAGCGGGACCTACAATGAGCAGTTCTTC

d_call: -
v_call: TRBV7-2
j_call: TRBJ2-2
clone_size: -
cdr3_aa: CASSWTIRAGELFF
cdr3_nt: TGTGCCAGCAGCTGGACAATTCGTGCCGGGGAGCTGTTTTTT

d_call: -
v_call: TRBV4-3
j_call: TRBJ2-3
clone_size: -
cdr3_aa: CASSQDPQGADTQYF
cdr3_nt: TGCGCCAGCAGCCAAGATCCCCAGGGCGCAGATACGCAGTATTTT

d_call: TRBD1
v_call: TRBV5-1
j_call: TRBJ2-7
clone_size: -
cdr3_aa: CASRWSQGPYEQYF
cdr3_nt: TGCGCCAGCAGATGGTCACAGGGGCCGTACGAGCAGTACTTC

d_call: -
v_call: TRBV5-5
j_call: TRBJ2-2
clone_size: many
cdr3_aa: CASSLLQGTGELFF
cdr3_nt: TGTGCCAGCAGCCTCCTACAGGGCACCGGGGAGCTGTTTTTT

d_call: -
v_call: TRBV20-1
j_call: TRBJ2-7
clone_size: few
cdr3_aa: CSALNEGVSYEQYF
cdr3_nt: TGCAGTGCCCTCAACGAGGGGGTCTCCTACGAGCAGTACTTC

d_call: -
v_call: TRBV20-1
j_call: TRBJ1-2
clone_size: few
cdr3_aa: CSARDPRRDKGYGYTF
cdr3_nt: TGCAGTGCTAGAGACCCCCGACGGGACAAGGGCTATGGCTACACCTTC

d_call: -
v_call: TRBV25-1
j_call: TRBJ2-7
clone_size: -
cdr3_aa: CASHSRTDRPGEQYF
cdr3_nt: TGTGCCAGCCATTCTCGGACTGATCGTCCAGGGGAGCAGTACTTC

d_call: -
v_call: TRBV5-5
j_call: TRBJ2-6
clone_size: few
cdr3_aa: CASSLTGYYSGANVLTF
cdr3_nt: TGTGCCAGCAGCTTGACAGGGTACTACTCTGGGGCCAACGTCCTGACTTTC

d_call: -
v_call: TRBV27
j_call: TRBJ2-5
clone_size: -
cdr3_aa: CASGMPERETQYF
cdr3_nt: TGTGCCAGCGGGATGCCGGAAAGAGAGACCCAGTACTTC

d_call: TRBD1
v_call: TRBV4-3
j_call: TRBJ1-6
clone_size: -
cdr3_aa: CASSLTGVGSYNSPLHF
cdr3_nt: TGCGCCAGCAGCTTAACAGGGGTCGGGTCCTATAATTCACCCCTCCACTTT

d_call: -
v_call: TRBV15
j_call: TRBJ1-1
clone_size: many
cdr3_aa: CATSRDVGGTEAFF
cdr3_nt: TGTGCCACCAGCAGAGATGTCGGGGGCACTGAAGCTTTCTTT

d_call: -
v_call: TRBV5-5
j_call: TRBJ1-2
clone_size: few
cdr3_aa: CASSKDSDYGYTF
cdr3_nt: TGTGCCAGCAGTAAGGACAGCGACTATGGCTACACCTTC

d_call: -
v_call: TRBV9
j_call: TRBJ2-2
clone_size: few
cdr3_aa: CASSRRDAGELFF
cdr3_nt: TGTGCCAGCAGCAGACGGGACGCCGGGGAGCTGTTTTTT

d_call: -
v_call: TRBV5-6
j_call: TRBJ2-7
clone_size: many
cdr3_aa: CASSPTKRGTLYEQYF
cdr3_nt: TGTGCCAGCAGCCCAACCAAGAGGGGGACTCTCTACGAGCAGTACTTC

d_call: -
v_call: TRBV27
j_call: TRBJ2-2
clone_size: few
cdr3_aa: CASSSPRSNTGELFF
cdr3_nt: TGTGCCAGCAGCTCGCCGAGATCGAACACCGGGGAGCTGTTTTTT

d_call: -
v_call: TRBV19
j_call: TRBJ2-6
clone_size: few
cdr3_aa: CASSIESWFAGANVLTF
cdr3_nt: TGTGCCAGTAGTATAGAGTCTTGGTTTGCTGGGGCCAACGTCCTGACTTTC

d_call: -
v_call: TRBV18
j_call: TRBJ1-6
clone_size: few
cdr3_aa: CASSSRTVDYNSPLHF
cdr3_nt: TGTGCCAGCTCAAGCAGGACGGTTGACTATAATTCACCCCTCCACTTT